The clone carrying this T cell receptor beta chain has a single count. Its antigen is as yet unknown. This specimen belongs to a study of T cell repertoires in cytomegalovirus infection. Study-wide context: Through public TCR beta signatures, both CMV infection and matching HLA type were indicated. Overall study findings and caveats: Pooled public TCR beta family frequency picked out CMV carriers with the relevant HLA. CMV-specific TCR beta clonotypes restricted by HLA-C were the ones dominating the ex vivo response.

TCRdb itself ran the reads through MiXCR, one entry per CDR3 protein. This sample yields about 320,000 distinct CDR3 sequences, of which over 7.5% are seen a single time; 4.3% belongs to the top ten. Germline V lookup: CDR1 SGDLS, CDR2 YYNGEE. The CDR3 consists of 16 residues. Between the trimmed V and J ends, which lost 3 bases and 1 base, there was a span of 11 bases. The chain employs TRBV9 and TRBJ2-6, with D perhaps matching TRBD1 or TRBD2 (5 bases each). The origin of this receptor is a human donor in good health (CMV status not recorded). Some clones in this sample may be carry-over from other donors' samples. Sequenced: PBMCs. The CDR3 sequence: CASSAGTASGANVLTF. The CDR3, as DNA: TGTGCCAGCAGCGCCGGGACCGCGTCTGGGGCCAACGTCCTGACTTTC. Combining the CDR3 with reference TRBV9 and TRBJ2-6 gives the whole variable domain DSGVTQTPKHLITATGQRVTLRCSPRSGDLSVYWYQQSLDQGLQFLIQYYNGEERAKGNILERFSAQQFPDLHSELNLSSLELGDSALYFCASSAGTASGANVLTFGAGSRLTVL.